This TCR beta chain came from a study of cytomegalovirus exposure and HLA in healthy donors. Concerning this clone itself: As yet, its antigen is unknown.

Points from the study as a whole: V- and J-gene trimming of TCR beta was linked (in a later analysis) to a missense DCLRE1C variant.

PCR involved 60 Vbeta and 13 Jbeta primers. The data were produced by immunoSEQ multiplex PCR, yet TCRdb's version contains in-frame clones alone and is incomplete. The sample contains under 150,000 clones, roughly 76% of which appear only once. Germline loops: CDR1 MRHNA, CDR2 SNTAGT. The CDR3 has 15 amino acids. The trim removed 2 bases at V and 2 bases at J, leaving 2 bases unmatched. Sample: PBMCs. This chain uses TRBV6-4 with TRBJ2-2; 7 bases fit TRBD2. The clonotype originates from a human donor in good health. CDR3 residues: CASSDGEGNTGELFF. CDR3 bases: TGTGCCAGCAGTGACGGGGAGGGCAACACCGGGGAGCTGTTTTTT.